These 20 T cell receptor beta chains came from one sample sequenced in a study of cytotoxic CD8 clonotypes in ibrutinib-treated CLL. The repertoire was sequenced with immunoSEQ multiplex PCR; TCRdb's copy has only in-frame clones and lacks some. The profile covers 150,000 or so clones, with 75% to 85% appearing a single time and more than 10% taken by the ten largest. Sequenced here: PBMCs, sampled after 12 months of ibrutinib treatment. The receptor set was obtained from a human donor with chronic lymphocytic leukemia.

This sequence joins TRBV19 and TRBJ1-3; a weak D match, TRBD1 (6 bases). V lost 5 bases and J lost 4, with 18 bases in between. Germline CDR1 is LNHDA and CDR2 is SQIVND (reference sequence). The CDR3 runs to 16 residues. DNA of the CDR3: TGTGCCAGTAGTGTGAGGGGGGACACTTTCGGAAACACCATATATTTT. This codes for CASSVRGDTFGNTIYF. Looking up the rest from reference TRBV19 and TRBJ1-3 gives the full variable domain: DGGITQSPKYLFRKEGQNVTLSCEQNLNHDAMYWYRQDPGQGLRLIYYSQIVNDFQKGDIAEGYSVSREKKESFPLTVTSAQKNPTAFYLCASSVRGDTFGNTIYFGEGSWLTVV.

This rearrangement joins TRBV7-9 to TRBJ2-7; 7 bases map to TRBD1. Germline-derived CDR1 and CDR2 are SEHNR and FQNEAQ (reference sequence). CDR3 length: 14 residues. Trimming removed 1 base from V and 3 bases from J; junction bases left unmatched: 3. The CDR3 sequence is CASSLEQGRYEQYF. The DNA for the CDR3 is TGTGCCAGCAGCTTAGAACAGGGGCGCTACGAGCAGTACTTC.

The chain links TRBV18 to TRBJ2-2; D gene unclear. Germline values: CDR1 KGHSH, CDR2 LQKENI. This CDR3 comprises 16 residues. Between the trimmed V and J ends, which lost 3 bases and 4 bases, there was a span of 15 bases. The CDR3 DNA follows: TGTGCCAGCTCACCCCCGCAAGTGGTGGTCACCGGGGAGCTGTTTTTT. Encoded protein: CASSPPQVVVTGELFF.

The rearrangement links TRBV18 to TRBJ2-7, with unresolved D. The CDR3 is 14 residues long. V lost 3 bases and J lost 3, with 12 bases in between. Germline CDR1 and CDR2: KGHSH and LQKENI. CDR3 nucleotides: TGTGCCAGCTCACCCACGACCAGTGACTACGAGCAGTACTTC. Amino acids: CASSPTTSDYEQYF.

The V gene is TRBV19, the J gene TRBJ1-2; no reliable D call. V shed 6 bases and J shed 2 bases, with 13 bases lying between them. The CDR3 loop spans 14 amino acids. Germline-derived CDR1 and CDR2 are LNHDA and SQIVND (reference sequence). In DNA form, the CDR3 reads TGTGCCAGTAGAGCGCCTCGGGTAAACTATGGCTACACCTTC. Encoded protein: CASRAPRVNYGYTF.

This chain joins TRBV5-6 and TRBJ2-2; D is unclear. The CDR3 covers 13 residues. Germline V lookup: CDR1 SGHDT, CDR2 YYEEEE. V lost 2 bases and J lost 1, with 3 bases in between. The CDR3 DNA reads as TGTGCCAGCAGCTTTTTGAACACCGGGGAGCTGTTTTTT. Translation: CASSFLNTGELFF.

The chain links TRBV4-1 to TRBJ2-6, with D unresolved. Germline lookup yields CDR1 MGHRA and CDR2 YSYEKL. This CDR3 contains 16 residues. V shed 4 bases and J shed 0 bases, with 10 bases lying between them. The CDR3 DNA is TGCGCCAGCAGCCCCCGGATCAACTCTGGGGCCAACGTCCTGACTTTC. Encoded protein: CASSPRINSGANVLTF.

The chain couples TRBV18 to TRBJ1-2, with 7 bases fitting TRBD1. CDR1 and CDR2 from the germline V gene are KGHSH and LQKENI. V lost 3 bases and J lost 4; bases outside the gene matches: 8. CDR3 length: 15 residues. The DNA of the CDR3 is TGTGCCAGCTCACCCCCCAGGGGGGCCGGCTATGGCTACACCTTC. Protein product: CASSPPRGAGYGYTF.

V gene TRBV9 combines with J gene TRBJ1-1; 9 bases line up with TRBD1. V lost 2 bases, J lost 7 bases, and 9 bases stayed unmatched. The germline V gene has CDR1 SGDLS and CDR2 YYNGEE. CDR3 size: 15 residues. The CDR3 DNA follows: TGTGCCAGCAGCGTGACCTCGGGGACAGGGATTGAAGCTTTCTTT. Translated: CASSVTSGTGIEAFF. Supplemented by reference TRBV9 and TRBJ1-1, the full variable domain reads DSGVTQTPKHLITATGQRVTLRCSPRSGDLSVYWYQQSLDQGLQFLIQYYNGEERAKGNILERFSAQQFPDLHSELNLSSLELGDSALYFCASSVTSGTGIEAFFGQGTRLTVV.

This rearrangement joins TRBV18 to TRBJ1-5; 10 bases are shared with TRBD1. V trimming: 4 bases; J trimming: 4 bases; junction bases outside the gene matches: 10. Germline values: CDR1 KGHSH, CDR2 LQKENI. The CDR3 consists of 17 residues. CDR3 DNA sequence: TGTGCCAGCTCACTGAAGATGACAGGGGGCCCAAATCAGCCCCAGCATTTT. It is translated as CASSLKMTGGPNQPQHF.

V usage is TRBV18 and J usage is TRBJ2-7; 15 bases are a match to TRBD2. Germline V CDR1 and CDR2: KGHSH, LQKENI. The CDR3 has 18 amino acids. Trimming at V came to 3 bases and at J to 6 bases, leaving 12 bases not matched to a gene. The CDR3 nucleotides read TGTGCCAGCTCACCCTCACCCGGACTAGCGGGAGGGCCTGGCGAGCAGTACTTC. Residues: CASSPSPGLAGGPGEQYF.

This clone was counted once. The chain combines TRBV4-3 with TRBJ2-1; tentatively, D is TRBD1 (6 bases). Trimming left V 4 bases short and J 3 bases short, with 13 bases between. The germline V gene encodes CDR1 LGHNA and CDR2 YSLEER. This CDR3 is built from 15 residues. CDR3 sequence (DNA): TGCGCCAGCAGCCTAGAGAGGACAGACTACAATGAGCAGTTCTTC. It yields the protein CASSLERTDYNEQFF.

V usage is TRBV7-3 and J usage is TRBJ2-5; D ambiguous. Germline assignment: CDR1 SGHTA and CDR2 FQGTGA. The V and J ends lost 2 bases and 2 bases respectively, with 6 bases between them. The CDR3 has 13 amino acids. The CDR3 DNA reads TGTGCCAGCAGCTTACTCCAGCAAGAGACCCAGTACTTC. This codes for CASSLLQQETQYF.

The V call is TRBV5-1, the J call TRBJ2-2, with TRBD2 matching over 14 bases. Unmatched junction bases numbered 5, after V lost 1 base and J lost 6 bases. Germline values: CDR1 SGHRS, CDR2 YFSETQ. The length of the CDR3 is 17 residues. CDR3 loop: CASSLLGLAGVSGELFF. CDR3 sequence (DNA): TGCGCCAGCAGCTTGCTGGGACTAGCGGGAGTTTCCGGGGAGCTGTTTTTT.

The chain joins TRBV30 to TRBJ1-1; the D gene is possibly TRBD1 (5 bases). Germline CDR1 GTSNPN, CDR2 SVGIG (reference sequence). The germline V and J ends were trimmed by 0 bases and 4 bases, with 15 bases remaining between them. The CDR3 consists of 15 residues. The CDR3 is CAWSVLSGLGTEAFF. CDR3 in DNA: TGTGCCTGGAGTGTACTCTCGGGGCTGGGCACTGAAGCTTTCTTT. The full variable domain, its missing parts supplied by reference TRBV30 and TRBJ1-1, is SQTIHQWPATLVQPVGSPLSLECTVEGTSNPNLYWYRQAAGRGLQLLFYSVGIGQISSEVPQNLSASRPQDRQFILSSKKLLLSDSGFYLCAWSVLSGLGTEAFFGQGTRLTVV.

This rearrangement joins TRBV6-1 to TRBJ2-7; TRBD2 agrees at 10 bases. This CDR3 contains 17 residues. Trimming cost V 2 bases and J 3 bases; bases outside gene matches: 10. Germline CDR1 and CDR2: MNHNS and SASEGT. In DNA, the CDR3 is TGTGCCAGCAGTGAAAATAGCGGGAGGTCGGTTTACTACGAGCAGTACTTC. It encodes CASSENSGRSVYYEQYF.

The chain uses TRBV4-2 and TRBJ2-7; 8 positions match TRBD2. The CDR3 is 15 residues long. The germline CDR1 and CDR2 sequences are LGHNA and YNFKEQ. With 2 bases clipped from V and 3 bases from J, the junction kept 6 bases outside the gene matches. The CDR3 spells CASSQSGTSGYEQYF. In DNA form, the CDR3 reads TGTGCCAGCAGCCAAAGTGGAACTAGCGGCTACGAGCAGTACTTC.

The chain combines TRBV6-5 with TRBJ2-7; TRBD2 matches 8 bases. Germline CDR1 MNHEY, CDR2 SVGAGI. J gave up 0 bases and V 8 bases, and 6 bases lay outside the gene matches. This CDR3 has 14 residues. CDR3 DNA sequence: TGTGCCAGCGTCCCAGCGGGGGACTCCTACGAGCAGTACTTC. This sequence encodes CASVPAGDSYEQYF.

This clone came up once. The chain combines TRBV20-1 with TRBJ2-3, with D hard to call. Germline V gene lookup returns CDR1 DFQATT and CDR2 SNEGSKA (reference sequence). Trimming removed 6 bases at V and 13 bases at J, with 11 bases between. This CDR3 has 9 residues. The CDR3 loop is CSAGPSEYF. CDR3 in DNA: TGCAGTGCCGGGCCTAGTGAGTATTTT.

The V and J genes are TRBV7-9 and TRBJ2-1, with D perhaps matching TRBD1 or TRBD2 (5 bases each). Deletions cut 5 bases from V and 5 bases from J, with 13 bases between. CDR1 and CDR2 from the germline V gene are SEHNR and FQNEAQ (reference sequence). The CDR3 consists of 14 residues. The CDR3 reads CASSVLRGHNEQFF. As DNA, the CDR3 is TGTGCCAGCAGCGTCCTGAGGGGCCACAATGAGCAGTTCTTC. Drawing the rest from reference TRBV7-9 and TRBJ2-1, the complete variable domain is DTGVSQNPRHKITKRGQNVTFRCDPISEHNRLYWYRQTLGQGPEFLTYFQNEAQLEKSRLLSDRFSAERPKGSFSTLEIQRTEQGDSAMYLCASSVLRGHNEQFFGPGTRLTVL.